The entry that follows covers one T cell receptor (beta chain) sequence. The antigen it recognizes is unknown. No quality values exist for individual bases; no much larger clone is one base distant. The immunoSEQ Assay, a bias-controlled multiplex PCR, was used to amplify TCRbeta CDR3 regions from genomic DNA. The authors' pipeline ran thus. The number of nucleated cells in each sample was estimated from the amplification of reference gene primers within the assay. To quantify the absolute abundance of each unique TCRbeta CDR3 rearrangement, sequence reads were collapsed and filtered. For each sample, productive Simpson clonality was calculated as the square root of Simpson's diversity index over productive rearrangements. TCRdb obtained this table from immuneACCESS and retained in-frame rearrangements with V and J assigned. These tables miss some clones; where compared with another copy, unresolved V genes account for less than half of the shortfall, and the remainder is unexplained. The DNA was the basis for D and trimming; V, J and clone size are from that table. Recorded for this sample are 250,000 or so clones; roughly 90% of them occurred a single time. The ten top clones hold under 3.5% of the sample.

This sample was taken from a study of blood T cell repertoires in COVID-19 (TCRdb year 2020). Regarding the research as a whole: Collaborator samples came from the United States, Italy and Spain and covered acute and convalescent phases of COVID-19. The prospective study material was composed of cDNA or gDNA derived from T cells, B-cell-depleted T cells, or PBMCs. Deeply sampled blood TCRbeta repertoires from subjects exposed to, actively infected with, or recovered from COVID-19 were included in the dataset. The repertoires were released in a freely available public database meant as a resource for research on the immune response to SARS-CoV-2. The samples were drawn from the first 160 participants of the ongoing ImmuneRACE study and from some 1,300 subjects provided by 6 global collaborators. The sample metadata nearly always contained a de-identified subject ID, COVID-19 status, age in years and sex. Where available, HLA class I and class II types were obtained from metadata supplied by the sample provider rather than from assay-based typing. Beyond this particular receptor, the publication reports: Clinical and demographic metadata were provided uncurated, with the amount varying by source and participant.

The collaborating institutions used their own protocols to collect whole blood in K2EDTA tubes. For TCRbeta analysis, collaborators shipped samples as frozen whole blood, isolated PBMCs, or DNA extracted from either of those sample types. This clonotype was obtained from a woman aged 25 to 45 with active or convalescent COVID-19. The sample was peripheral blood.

In nucleotides, the sequence is TGTGCCAGCAGGCGACAGGGGAGCTCTGGAAACACCATATATTTT. This encodes CASRRQGSSGNTIYF. The chain couples TRBV7-2 to TRBJ1-3; TRBD1 lines up with 8 middle nucleotides. After removal of 6 bases from V and 0 bases from J, the junction retains 4 bases not matched to a gene. CDR1 and CDR2, per the germline V gene, are SGHTA and FQGNSA. The CDR3 sequence holds 15 residues, the cysteine and phenylalanine included. Of all the DNA, just the CDR3 is kept, 45 bases in frame from base 1.